This T cell receptor (beta chain) comes out of a study of CD8 T cells in Susac syndrome. This CDR3 has 11 amino acids. Germline V gene data show CDR1 as GTSNPN and CDR2 as SVGIG (reference sequence). V was trimmed by 0 bases and J by 5 bases, leaving 4 bases between them. Roughly 0.45 to 1 ug RNA was reverse transcribed with random hexamers. immunoSEQ multiplex PCR amplified TCR beta CDR3 across 54 Vbeta, 13 Jbeta. TCRdb independently ran MiXCR on the immunoSEQ multiplex PCR reads; one entry per CDR3 protein. The repertoire holds around 180,000 distinct CDR3 sequences, 94% seen once, with 0.1% to 0.13% in the top ten.

The sample taken for sequencing was CD4+ T cells from PBMCs. The sequence was obtained from a human donor with Susac syndrome. This sequence joins TRBV30 and TRBJ2-5; no definite D call. CDR3 sequence (DNA): TGTGCCTGGAGTGTAATGGAGACCCAGTACTTC. Residues: CAWSVMETQYF.